The sequence of this T cell receptor beta chain was determined in a study of blood T cell repertoires in COVID-19. This clone has more than one count but fewer than ten. Original analysis: Amplification with reference gene primers provided the estimates of nucleated cell counts. Using immunoSEQ multiplex PCR, the repertoire was profiled, and TCRdb retains in-frame clones only, with some absent. The V and J calls and the clone size are those of that table, but D and trimming were determined from the DNA. The table records under 250,000 clones, around 85% of them present only once. Germline values: CDR1 LGHDT, CDR2 YNNKEL (reference sequence). Between the trimmed V and J ends, which lost 0 bases and 7 bases, there was a span of 10 bases. This CDR3 is built from 14 residues.

The TCR sequence derives from a middle-aged man with acute or convalescent COVID-19. J is TRBJ1-3 and V is TRBV3-1 (or the pseudogene TRBV3-2); a weak D match, TRBD1 (5 bases). The sample consisted of peripheral blood. The CDR3 DNA reads as TGTGCCAGCAGCCAAGACCCAGGGCAGAACACCATATATTTT. It specifies CASSQDPGQNTIYF.